This TCR beta chain was captured by sequencing in a study of human versus mouse CDR3 diversity and MHC coevolution. The CDR3 consists of 12 residues. Germline-derived CDR1 and CDR2 are MDHEN and SYDVKM. V was trimmed by 5 bases and J by 3 bases, leaving 8 bases between them. The table came from immunoSEQ multiplex PCR; TCRdb's copy has only in-frame clones and leaves some out. The top ten hold more than 1.1% of the sample, which has 80,000 or so clones, about 94% seen once. Cells were CD45RO-negative CD62L-positive naive CD4 T cells sorted from PBMCs. The chain couples TRBV28 to TRBJ2-7; possibly TRBD2 for D (5 bases). This TCR derives from a person aged 25 to 75 in good health. Sequencing used naive CD4+ T cells from blood. Stated subset: CD45RO-negative CD62L-positive naive CD4 T cells. CDR3 amino acids: CASSPGLYEQYF. The CDR3 DNA sequence: TGTGCCAGCAGTCCCGGACTCTACGAGCAGTACTTC.